These T cell receptor beta chains were read from a single sample in a study of control samples from healthy donors and cancer patients. Generated by immunoSEQ multiplex PCR, the TCRdb table keeps only in-frame clones and is missing some. The table has about 120,000 clones, about 91% seen once. Sequencing was performed on blood. Receptors were obtained from a man aged 35-49 years in good health. Each CDR3 is given with its conserved first and last residue. A D gene is named only where the DNA matches it firmly. Only part of the rows carry a size: once, few, many, or a class if the clone is expanded.

clone size	V gene	J gene	D gene	CDR3 protein	CDR3 DNA
-	TRBV28	TRBJ2-7	-	CASSALGQSISYEQYF	TGTGCCAGCAGTGCACTTGGACAGTCTATTTCCTACGAGCAGTACTTC
-	TRBV7-9	TRBJ1-4	-	CASTQRGAGEKLFF	TGTGCCAGCACCCAGAGGGGGGCAGGAGAAAAACTGTTTTTT
-	TRBV19	TRBJ1-6	TRBD1	CASSDRGYNSPLHF	TGTGCCAGTTCGGACAGGGGCTATAATTCACCCCTCCACTTT
-	TRBV7-3	TRBJ2-3	TRBD1	CASSPGGAADTQYF	TGTGCCAGCAGCCCAGGGGGCGCGGCAGATACGCAGTATTTT
-	TRBV6-2/TRBV6-3	TRBJ1-5	-	CASSSWQGGGNQPQHF	TGTGCCAGCAGTTCATGGCAGGGTGGTGGCAATCAGCCCCAGCATTTT
-	TRBV13	TRBJ1-6	-	CASSLGRVRQNSPLHF	TGTGCCAGCAGCTTAGGCCGAGTCAGACAGAATTCACCCCTCCACTTT
-	TRBV20-1	TRBJ2-5	-	CSASIVSLQGGLETQYF	TGCAGTGCTAGTATCGTCAGCCTCCAAGGTGGATTAGAGACCCAGTACTTC
-	TRBV7-2	TRBJ1-5	-	CASSLGQGHQPQHF	TGTGCCAGCAGCTTAGGGCAGGGCCATCAGCCCCAGCATTTT
-	TRBV11-2	TRBJ2-1	TRBD2	CASSTGLAGTNEQFF	TGTGCCAGCAGCACGGGACTAGCGGGGACGAATGAGCAGTTCTTC
-	TRBV7-2	TRBJ1-5	-	CASSSTLPQHF	TGTGCCAGCAGCTCTACCTTACCCCAGCATTTT
many	TRBV6-2/TRBV6-3	TRBJ1-3	TRBD1	CASSRGQGVTGNTIYF	TGTGCCAGCAGCCGTGGACAGGGAGTGACTGGAAACACCATATATTTT
few	TRBV10-3	TRBJ2-3	-	CASKARETTTDTQYF	TGTGCCTCCAAGGCGAGGGAGACCACCACAGATACGCAGTATTTT
once	TRBV18	TRBJ1-3	-	CASSQLDSSGNTIYF	TGTGCCAGCTCACAACTCGACAGCTCTGGAAACACCATATATTTT
-	TRBV12-3/TRBV12-4	TRBJ1-4	-	CASTLEGEKLFF	TGTGCCAGCACCCTTGAGGGGGAAAAACTGTTTTTT
-	TRBV19	TRBJ1-6	-	CASTRDYNSPLHF	TGTGCCAGTACTCGAGACTATAATTCACCCCTCCACTTT
-	TRBV24-1	TRBJ1-5	-	CATSGPEQAGNQPQHF	TGTGCCACCAGTGGTCCTGAGCAGGCCGGCAATCAGCCCCAGCATTTT
-	TRBV10-1	TRBJ1-2	-	CASFEGPAGYTF	TGCGCCAGCTTCGAAGGGCCCGCCGGCTACACCTTC
few	TRBV4-1	TRBJ2-7	TRBD1	CASSQGGQGAIYEQYF	TGCGCCAGCAGCCAAGGCGGACAGGGGGCAATATACGAGCAGTACTTC
-	TRBV11-2	TRBJ1-1	-	CASSLEAWGDTEAFF	TGTGCCAGCAGCTTAGAGGCATGGGGGGACACTGAAGCTTTCTTT
-	TRBV6-5	TRBJ1-5	TRBD1	CASSPGQGNQPQHF	TGTGCCAGCAGTCCGGGACAGGGTAATCAGCCCCAGCATTTT
-	TRBV5-6	TRBJ1-1	TRBD1	CASNPTGGGTEAFF	TGTGCCAGCAATCCCACAGGGGGAGGCACTGAAGCTTTCTTT
-	TRBV15	TRBJ1-1	-	CATSRVAGKGTEAFF	TGTGCCACCAGCAGAGTCGCGGGAAAGGGGACTGAAGCTTTCTTT
-	TRBV11-2	TRBJ2-3	-	CASSPGTGTDTQYF	TGTGCCAGCAGCCCGGGGACGGGCACAGATACGCAGTATTTT
-	TRBV14	TRBJ2-7	-	CASSQGWGLTSYEQYF	TGTGCCAGCAGCCAGGGTTGGGGACTGACTTCCTACGAGCAGTACTTC
-	TRBV19	TRBJ1-1	-	CASSIRGVTRGTEAFF	TGTGCCAGTAGTATAAGAGGAGTGACCAGGGGCACTGAAGCTTTCTTT
once	TRBV10-3	TRBJ1-2	-	CAISGGTEKGPLNYGYTF	TGTGCCATCAGTGGCGGGACGGAGAAAGGTCCCTTAAACTATGGCTACACCTTC
-	TRBV7-9	TRBJ2-2	-	CASSLNRDAGELFF	TGTGCCAGCAGCTTAAACAGGGATGCCGGGGAGCTGTTTTTT
few	TRBV14	TRBJ2-1	-	CASSQEYSSSYNEQFF	TGTGCCAGCAGCCAAGAATACTCCAGCTCCTACAATGAGCAGTTCTTC
-	TRBV3-1/TRBV3-2	TRBJ2-3	-	CASSQGTACTDTQYF	TGTGCCAGCAGCCAAGGGACAGCCTGCACAGATACGCAGTATTTT
-	TRBV24-1	TRBJ2-2	TRBD2	CATSDSSSGVTGELFF	TGTGCCACCAGTGACTCCTCAAGCGGGGTCACCGGGGAGCTGTTTTTT
-	TRBV27	TRBJ1-1	-	CASSLSINGYREFTEAFF	TGTGCCAGCAGTTTATCGATAAATGGGTACAGGGAGTTCACTGAAGCTTTCTTT
-	TRBV5-4	TRBJ1-4	-	CASSPGGRGRTNEKLFF	TGTGCCAGCAGCCCGGGGGGAAGAGGGAGAACTAATGAAAAACTGTTTTTT
-	TRBV28	TRBJ1-3	-	CASSNTGTGNTIYF	TGTGCCAGCAGTAACACAGGGACTGGAAACACCATATATTTT
-	TRBV24-1	TRBJ1-5	-	CATSEAGQSAQPQHF	TGTGCCACCAGTGAGGCGGGACAATCGGCCCAGCCCCAGCATTTT
-	TRBV11-2	TRBJ1-1	-	CVSSLAESEAFF	TGTGTCAGCAGCTTGGCGGAGTCCGAAGCTTTCTTT
once	TRBV30	TRBJ1-4	TRBD1	CAWSYLDRGEKLFF	TGTGCCTGGAGTTACTTAGACAGGGGGGAAAAACTGTTTTTT
-	TRBV5-6	TRBJ1-6	-	CASSWRGPLHF	TGTGCCAGCAGCTGGCGCGGACCCCTCCACTTT
-	TRBV19	TRBJ1-5	TRBD1	CASSSGQGDSQPQHF	TGTGCCAGTAGTAGCGGACAGGGGGATAGTCAGCCCCAGCATTTT
-	TRBV5-6	TRBJ1-2	-	CASSLGAVRLAGGYTF	TGTGCCAGCAGCTTGGGTGCGGTTAGGTTAGCGGGAGGCTACACCTTC